A single sample is the source of the 7 T cell receptor beta chains below, sequenced in a study of identifying expanded T cells in peripheral blood. The table came from immunoSEQ multiplex PCR; TCRdb's copy has only in-frame clones and leaves some out. The table lists tens of thousands of clones, 88% of them singletons. The material sequenced was blood. The receptors were sampled from a person aged 18 to 70 in good health.

J is TRBJ2-3 and V is TRBV7-2; D gene unclear. Looked up from germline, CDR1 is SGHTA and CDR2 is FQGNSA. V dropped 1 base and J dropped 7 bases, with 6 bases sitting between them. The CDR3 covers 12 residues. The CDR3 reads CASSLGYHTQYF. CDR3 DNA: TGTGCCAGCAGCTTAGGTTACCATACGCAGTATTTT.

V usage is TRBV27 and J usage is TRBJ1-1; D call uncertain. The V and J ends lost 4 bases and 5 bases respectively, with 14 bases between them. The CDR3 has 14 amino acids. Germline lookup yields CDR1 MNHEY and CDR2 SMNVEV (reference sequence). CDR3 amino acids: CASSSLRGRTEAFF. As DNA, the CDR3 is TGTGCCAGCAGTTCCCTTCGAGGGCGGACTGAAGCTTTCTTT.

The chain couples TRBV6-6 to TRBJ2-7; TRBD1 agrees at 10 bases. The CDR3 runs to 13 residues. The J segment lost 6 bases and the V segment lost 10 bases, leaving 9 bases of the junction unmatched. The germline V gene encodes CDR1 MNHNY and CDR2 SVGAGI (reference sequence). The CDR3 is CATQDRGMGEQYF. CDR3 DNA: TGTGCCACCCAGGACAGGGGGATGGGCGAGCAGTACTTC.

The chain couples TRBV18 to TRBJ2-4; D might be TRBD1 or TRBD2, each matching 5 bases. Per germline, CDR1 KGHSH and CDR2 LQKENI. The V end was cut by 5 bases, the J end by 4 bases, with 15 bases between. The CDR3 is made up of 15 amino acids. CDR3 amino acids: CASSFSGTEKNIQYF. For the CDR3, the DNA is TGTGCCAGCTCATTCTCCGGGACGGAGAAAAACATTCAGTACTTC.

The chain couples TRBV7-3 to TRBJ2-1, with D unresolved. V was pared by 1 base and J by 9 bases, with 10 bases between. The CDR3 consists of 13 residues. The germline CDR1 and CDR2 sequences are SGHTA and FQGTGA. CDR3: CASSLRYSPEQFF. The DNA of the CDR3 is TGTGCCAGCAGCTTAAGGTACAGTCCTGAGCAGTTCTTC.

The gene calls are TRBV4-1 and TRBJ2-2, with D tentatively TRBD1 (6 bases). Trimming left V 4 bases short and J 0 bases short, with 15 bases between. The CDR3 totals 17 residues. The germline gives CDR1 MGHRA, CDR2 YSYEKL. The CDR3 spells CASSRNGEGANTGELFF. The CDR3 nucleotides read TGCGCCAGCAGCCGAAACGGAGAGGGGGCGAACACCGGGGAGCTGTTTTTT.

The chain recombines TRBV7-9 with TRBJ1-1; D is undetermined. The germline V gene encodes CDR1 SEHNR and CDR2 FQNEAQ (reference sequence). V lost 2 bases and J lost 1, with 8 bases in between. The length of the CDR3 is 14 residues. Written as DNA, the CDR3 is TGTGCCAGCAGCTTAATATCAGCGAACACTGAAGCTTTCTTT. Protein: CASSLISANTEAFF.